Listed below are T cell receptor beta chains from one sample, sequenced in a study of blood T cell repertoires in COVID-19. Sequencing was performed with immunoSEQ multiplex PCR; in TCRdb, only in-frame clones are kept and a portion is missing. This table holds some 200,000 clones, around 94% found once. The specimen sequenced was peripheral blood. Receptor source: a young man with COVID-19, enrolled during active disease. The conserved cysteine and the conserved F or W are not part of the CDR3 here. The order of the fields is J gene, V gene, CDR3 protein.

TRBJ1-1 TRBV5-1 ASSLDSTLNTEAF
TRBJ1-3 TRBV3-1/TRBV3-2 ASSPWTGTGNTIY
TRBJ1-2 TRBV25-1 ASSAPGTGVRGYT
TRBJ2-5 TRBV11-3 ASSPGPTSGGAQETQY
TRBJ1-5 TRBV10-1 ASSEWAPRSQPQH
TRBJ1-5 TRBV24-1 ATSDSRGPQH
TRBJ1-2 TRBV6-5 ASSNQGTNYGYT
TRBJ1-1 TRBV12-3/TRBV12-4 ASSRNTEAF
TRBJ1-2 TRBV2 ASSEEVSPPGGYT
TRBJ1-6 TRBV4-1 ASSPSTGLNSPLH
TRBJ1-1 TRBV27 ASSTARGVAF
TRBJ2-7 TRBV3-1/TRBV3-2 ASSRGTSFIEQY
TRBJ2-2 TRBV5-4 ASSSSGQTRTGELF
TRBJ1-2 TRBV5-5 ASSQALAGGYT
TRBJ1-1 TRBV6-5 ASRDRGGVTEAF
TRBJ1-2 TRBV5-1 ASSLVEGANYGYT
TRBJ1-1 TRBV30 AWSLGGMTEAF
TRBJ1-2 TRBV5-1 ASSLDEDGYT
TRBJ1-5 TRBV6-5 ASSLQGIQPQH
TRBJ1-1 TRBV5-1 ASSFRGQKTMNTEAF
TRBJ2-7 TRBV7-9 ASSLYRASYEQY
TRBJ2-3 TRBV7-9 ASSLTRAGPTDTQY
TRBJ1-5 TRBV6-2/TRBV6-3 ASSYSSGGFNQPQH
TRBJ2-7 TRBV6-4 ASRPDRDIAYEQY
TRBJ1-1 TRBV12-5 ASGFALNTEAF